The 6 T cell receptor beta chains below come from one sample, sequenced in a study of blood T cell repertoires in COVID-19. Generated by immunoSEQ multiplex PCR, the TCRdb table keeps only in-frame clones and is missing some. Here the sample spans 140,000 to 150,000 clones, 81% being singletons. The source material was peripheral blood. These TCRs come from a human donor with acute or convalescent COVID-19. The donor label of this sample is uncertain.

This clone occurred a few times. This chain links TRBV9 with TRBJ1-2; no reliable D call. Trimming stripped 2 bases from V and 2 bases from J, with 13 bases between. The CDR3 sequence is 15 residues long. CDR1 is SGDLS and CDR2 is YYNGEE in the germline V gene. The CDR3 DNA is TGTGCCAGCAGCGTTGGATACCTCGGGAACTATGGCTACACCTTC. It codes for CASSVGYLGNYGYTF.

The chain couples TRBV6-6 to TRBJ1-2; possible D gene TRBD1, 6 bases. V was cut by 5 bases and J by 2 bases, with 9 bases left in between. The CDR3 covers 13 residues. Germline loops: CDR1 MNHNY, CDR2 SVGAGI (reference sequence). The CDR3: CASSTQGNYGYTF. The CDR3 DNA sequence: TGTGCCAGCAGTACGCAGGGGAACTATGGCTACACCTTC.

The V and J genes are TRBV29-1 and TRBJ1-3; 8 positions match TRBD1. This CDR3 is 12 amino acids long. Germline CDR1 and CDR2: SQVTM and ANQGSEA. The J segment lost 4 bases and the V segment lost 7 bases, leaving 3 bases of the junction unmatched. CDR3 sequence (DNA): TGCAGCGGACAGGGGACGGGAAACACCATATATTTT. Residues: CSGQGTGNTIYF.

V and J are TRBV5-8 and TRBJ1-2, with 8 positions matching TRBD1. Germline V gene sequence: CDR1 SGHTS, CDR2 YDEGEE. V was pared by 2 bases and J by 2 bases, with 5 bases of the junction left unmatched. The CDR3 length is 15 residues. CDR3 DNA: TGTGCCAGCAGCTTCCCCGGGACAGGAAACTATGGCTACACCTTC. Amino acids: CASSFPGTGNYGYTF.

The gene calls are TRBV24-1 and TRBJ2-1; maybe TRBD1 (5 bases). The CDR3 has 14 amino acids. V lost 5 bases and J 2 bases, leaving 9 bases between the germline ends. Per germline, CDR1 KGHDR and CDR2 SFDVKD. CDR3 DNA sequence: TGTGCCACCAGTGTAGCAGGGACCTACAATGAGCAGTTCTTC. Translation: CATSVAGTYNEQFF.

The chain recombines TRBV27 with TRBJ1-2; 10 bases match TRBD1. The CDR3 covers 13 residues. The V gene's germline CDR1 is MNHEY and CDR2 SMNVEV (reference sequence). Germline trimming cut 8 bases from V and 8 bases from J; bases unmatched to any gene: 8. CDR3 amino acids: CASGRDRGFGYTF. The CDR3 nucleotides read TGTGCCAGCGGCCGGGACAGGGGTTTCGGCTACACCTTC.